This record looks at one T cell receptor beta chain sequence and its context. Its antigen is unknown. Looked up from germline, CDR1 is MNHNS and CDR2 is SASEGT. The CDR3 has 13 amino acids. The trim removed 8 bases at V and 9 bases at J, leaving 12 bases unmatched. This specimen comes from a study of cytomegalovirus exposure and HLA in healthy donors. PCR involved 60 Vbeta and 13 Jbeta primers. Generated by immunoSEQ multiplex PCR, the TCRdb table keeps only in-frame clones and is missing some. This table has around 80,000 clones, around 9.1% appearing once. Study-wide results and caveats: CMV serostatus was the only recorded immune exposure for donors. A later look showed TCR association rates differing by HLA locus, highest for DRB1 and lowest for HLA-C.

V is TRBV6-1 and J is TRBJ2-5; 7 bases align to TRBD1. The receptor comes from a man aged 60-69 years in good health and CMV-seropositive. The specimen was PBMCs. The CDR3: CASALGTDYAQYF. CDR3 DNA: TGTGCCAGCGCCCTAGGGACAGATTATGCCCAGTACTTC.